One sample yielded the 6 T cell receptor beta chains listed below, sequenced in a study of shared clonotypes between healthy human individuals. Measured with immunoSEQ multiplex PCR; TCRdb has only the in-frame clones, and not every one. The sample yields 2 million to 2.5 million clones, roughly 92% seen once. Sequenced input: naive CD4+ T cells from PBMCs. As to subset: CD45RA+ positively selected. All receptors derive from a man younger than 30 in good health. Some clones in this sample may be carry-over from other donors' samples.

This clone has more than one count but fewer than ten. V usage is TRBV5-4 and J usage is TRBJ1-1, with 8 bases lining up with TRBD1. CDR1 and CDR2 from the germline V gene are SGHNT and YYREEE (reference sequence). The CDR3 extends over 16 amino acids. The trim removed 3 bases at V and 0 bases at J, leaving 7 bases unmatched. CDR3 nucleotides: TGTGCCAGCAGCTGGGGACAGGACAGTATGAACACTGAAGCTTTCTTT. Translation gives CASSWGQDSMNTEAFF.

This rearrangement joins TRBV15 to TRBJ2-2; 7 bases line up with TRBD2. The J segment lost 0 bases and the V segment lost 3 bases, leaving 4 bases of the junction unmatched. The CDR3 extends over 16 amino acids. Germline CDR1 reads LNHNV; CDR2 reads YYDKDF (reference sequence). The CDR3 region has the DNA TGTGCCACCAGCAGGGGGAGGGACTCGAACACCGGGGAGCTGTTTTTT. Its translation is CATSRGRDSNTGELFF.

This chain links TRBV18 with TRBJ2-2; perhaps TRBD2 as D (6 bases). Germline values: CDR1 KGHSH, CDR2 LQKENI. The CDR3 runs 15 residues. The germline V and J ends were trimmed by 0 bases and 4 bases, with 9 bases remaining between them. CDR3 region: CASSPPWRGTGELFF. The CDR3 bases are TGTGCCAGCTCACCACCGTGGAGGGGCACCGGGGAGCTGTTTTTT.

This rearrangement joins TRBV7-9 to TRBJ2-3; perhaps TRBD2 as D (5 bases). Trimming cost V 3 bases and J 2 bases, with 12 bases left between them. This CDR3 has 15 residues. Germline CDR1 SEHNR, CDR2 FQNEAQ (reference sequence). The CDR3 DNA is TGTGCCAGCAGCTTCACTAGTTTTTACACAGATACGCAGTATTTT. As protein: CASSFTSFYTDTQYF.

The rearrangement links TRBV7-8 to TRBJ2-3; possibly TRBD1 for D (6 bases). The CDR3 covers 16 residues. Germline V lookup: CDR1 SGHVS, CDR2 FQNEAQ. V dropped 4 bases and J dropped 0 bases, with 14 bases sitting between them. The CDR3 is CASSSATGQSTDTQYF. The CDR3 coding sequence is TGTGCCAGCAGCTCAGCGACAGGTCAGAGCACAGATACGCAGTATTTT.

The J gene is TRBJ2-5, the V gene TRBV5-8; D is unclear. CDR3 size: 12 residues. Germline V gives CDR1 SGHTS, CDR2 YDEGEE. Deletions cut 1 base from V and 5 bases from J, with 6 bases between. The CDR3 DNA is TGTGCCAGCAGCTTGAGCCGGGAGACCCAGTACTTC. It is translated as CASSLSRETQYF.